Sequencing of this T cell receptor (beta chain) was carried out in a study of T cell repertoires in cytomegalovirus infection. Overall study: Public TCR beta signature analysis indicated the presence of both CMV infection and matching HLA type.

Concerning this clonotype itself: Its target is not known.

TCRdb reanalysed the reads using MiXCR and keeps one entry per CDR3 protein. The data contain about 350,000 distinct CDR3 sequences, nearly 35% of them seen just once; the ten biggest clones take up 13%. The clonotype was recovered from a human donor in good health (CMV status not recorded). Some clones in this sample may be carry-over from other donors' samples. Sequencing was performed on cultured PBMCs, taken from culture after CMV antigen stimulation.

CDR3 sequence (DNA): TGCAGCGCCCAGGACGCTAGCGGGTCTCAAGAGACCCAGTACTTC. Translated, it gives CSAQDASGSQETQYF. The gene calls are TRBV29-1 and TRBJ2-5; 8 bases agree with TRBD2. The CDR3 loop spans 15 amino acids. V shed 7 bases and J 2 bases; nucleotides not matched to a gene: 12. Germline CDR1 and CDR2: SQVTM and ANQGSEA.